Following are 8 T cell receptor beta chains from one sample sequenced in a study of blood T cell repertoires in COVID-19. The repertoire was sequenced with immunoSEQ multiplex PCR; TCRdb's copy has only in-frame clones and lacks some. This table holds about 98,000 clones, roughly nine tenths found once. The sample consisted of peripheral blood. Receptors originate from a man between 65 and 79 years old with acute or convalescent COVID-19.

V is TRBV11-3 and J is TRBJ1-1; 7 bases match TRBD1. The CDR3 sequence is 14 residues long. After removal of 4 bases from V and 1 base from J, the junction contained 3 bases not matched to a gene. From germline, CDR1 is SGHNT and CDR2 YENEEA. The CDR3 here is CASSSGQANTEAFF. DNA for the CDR3: TGTGCCAGCAGCTCCGGACAGGCGAACACTGAAGCTTTCTTT.

The sample holds a few counts of this clone. V and J are TRBV14 and TRBJ2-7; D gene uncertain. This CDR3 is 13 amino acids long. The V end was cut by 1 base, the J end by 1 base, with 5 bases between. The germline V gene has CDR1 SGHDN and CDR2 FVKESK. CDR3 DNA sequence: TGTGCCAGCAGCCAAGTTCGGTCCTACGAGCAGTACTTC. It is translated as CASSQVRSYEQYF.

This clone was seen a few times. The chain carries TRBV7-6 and TRBJ2-2, with 9 positions matching TRBD1. CDR1 is SGHVS and CDR2 is FNYEAQ in the germline V gene. The CDR3 contains 18 residues. J was trimmed by 0 bases and V by 2 bases; bases with no gene match: 7. CDR3 bases: TGTGCCAGCAGCTTACCAAATCGGGACAGGGCGAACACCGGGGAGCTGTTTTTT. Amino acid sequence: CASSLPNRDRANTGELFF.

The chain uses TRBV28 and TRBJ2-7; TRBD1 agrees at 10 bases. Germline V gene lookup returns CDR1 MDHEN and CDR2 SYDVKM. V dropped 6 bases and J dropped 5; count of bases not matched to a gene: 13. The CDR3 length is 16 residues. In nucleotides, the CDR3 is TGTGCCAGCAGCCCCAGGGTGGGACAGGGGTTCCACGAGCAGTACTTC. Protein product: CASSPRVGQGFHEQYF.

The table lists this clone with a count of one. The rearrangement links TRBV3-1 (or the pseudogene TRBV3-2) to TRBJ1-2; TRBD1 matches at 9 bases. This CDR3 region has 14 residues. CDR1 and CDR2 from the germline V gene are LGHDT and YNNKEL (reference sequence). J gave up 6 bases and V 4 bases, and 6 bases lay outside the gene matches. The CDR3 DNA sequence: TGTGCCAGCAGCCTGACAGGGGGGACTAATGGCTACACCTTC. Translation gives CASSLTGGTNGYTF.

This clone was counted only a few times. The chain combines TRBV11-2 with TRBJ1-2; no clear D. V lost 4 bases to trimming and J lost 3 bases, with 18 bases between them. This CDR3 contains 16 residues. CDR1 is SGHAT, CDR2 FQNNGV, per germline. The CDR3 loop reads CASSSLRSGGYYGYTF. DNA for the CDR3: TGTGCCAGCAGCTCTCTCCGTTCAGGTGGCTACTATGGCTACACCTTC.

CDR3 in amino acids: CAISAEPVGAGELFF. In nucleotides, the CDR3 is TGTGCCATCAGCGCCGAGCCCGTAGGAGCCGGGGAGCTGTTTTTT. The chain has TRBV10-3 and TRBJ2-2; D is unclear. Trimming took off 6 bases at V and 6 bases at J, with 17 bases between the two ends. This CDR3 has 15 residues. The germline V gene has CDR1 ENHRY and CDR2 SYGVKD.

V and J are TRBV28 and TRBJ1-4; 7 nucleotides agree with TRBD1. Germline CDR1 and CDR2: MDHEN and SYDVKM. CDR3 length: 16 amino acids. V shed 4 bases, J shed 8 bases, and the junction held 13 bases outside the gene matches. The CDR3 reads CASSSLFRGWQEKLFF. DNA for the CDR3: TGTGCCAGCAGTTCGCTCTTCAGGGGGTGGCAGGAAAAACTGTTTTTT.